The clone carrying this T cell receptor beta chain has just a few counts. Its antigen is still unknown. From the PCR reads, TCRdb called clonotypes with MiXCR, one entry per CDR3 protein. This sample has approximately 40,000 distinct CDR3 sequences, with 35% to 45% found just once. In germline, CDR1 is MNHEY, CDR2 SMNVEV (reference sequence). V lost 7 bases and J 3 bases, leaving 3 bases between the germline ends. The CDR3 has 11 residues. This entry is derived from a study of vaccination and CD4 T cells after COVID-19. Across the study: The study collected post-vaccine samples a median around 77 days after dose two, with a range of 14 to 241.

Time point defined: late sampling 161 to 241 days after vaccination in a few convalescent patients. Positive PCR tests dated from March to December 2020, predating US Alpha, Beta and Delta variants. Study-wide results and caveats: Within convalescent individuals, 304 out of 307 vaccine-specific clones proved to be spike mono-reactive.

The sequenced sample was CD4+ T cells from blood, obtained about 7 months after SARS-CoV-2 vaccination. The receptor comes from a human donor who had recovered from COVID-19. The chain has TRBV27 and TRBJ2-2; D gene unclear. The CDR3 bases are TGTGCCAGCACCTACACCGGGGAGCTGTTTTTT. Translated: CASTYTGELFF.